Following are 20 T cell receptor beta chains from one sample sequenced in a study of blood T cell repertoires in COVID-19. Only in-frame clones appear in the TCRdb table, and some are missing; sequencing was by immunoSEQ multiplex PCR. This table has 540,000 or so clones, about 89% appearing once. The sample comprised peripheral blood. These receptors all stem from a woman aged 45-65 years with COVID-19, enrolled during active disease.

This clone came up once. V usage is TRBV6-6 and J usage is TRBJ1-2, with D uncertain. V lost 0 bases, J lost 0 bases, and 8 bases lay in between. Per germline, CDR1 MNHNY and CDR2 SVGAGI (reference sequence). The length of the CDR3 is 15 residues. The CDR3 loop is CASSYSPQANYGYTF. The CDR3 DNA follows: TGTGCCAGCAGTTACTCCCCTCAGGCTAACTATGGCTACACCTTC.

The chain uses TRBV19 and TRBJ1-2; D unresolved. This CDR3 has 13 residues. V lost 7 bases and J lost 6, with 15 bases in between. Per the germline V gene, CDR1 is LNHDA and CDR2 is SQIVND (reference sequence). Here the CDR3 reads CASNIRGRDGYTF. CDR3 nucleotide sequence: TGTGCCAGTAATATCCGGGGTAGAGATGGCTACACCTTC.

This chain joins TRBV2 and TRBJ1-1, with 7 bases aligning to TRBD1. The germline gives CDR1 SNHLY, CDR2 FYNNEI. V lost 6 bases and J lost 4; bases outside the gene matches: 8. This CDR3 comprises 14 residues. CDR3: CASRRTGVGTEAFF. In nucleotides, the CDR3 is TGTGCCAGCAGGCGAACAGGGGTGGGCACTGAAGCTTTCTTT.

Ten or more counts support this clone. This chain joins TRBV7-2 and TRBJ1-2; the match to TRBD1 covers 10 bases. The trim removed 5 bases at V and 8 bases at J, leaving 14 bases unmatched. The CDR3 sequence is 16 residues long. Germline CDR1 reads SGHTA; CDR2 reads FQGNSA. The CDR3 nucleotides read TGTGCCAGCAGCACGGGGGGACAGGGGCGACAACTGGGCTACACCTTC. It is translated as CASSTGGQGRQLGYTF.

J is TRBJ2-2 and V is TRBV6-1; D remains unclear. The CDR3 is 14 residues long. From germline, CDR1 is MNHNS and CDR2 SASEGT. Trimming left V 2 bases short and J 5 bases short, with 9 bases between. The CDR3 nucleotides are TGTGCCAGCAGTGAACCCCACGGGACCGGGGAGCTGTTTTTT. Residues: CASSEPHGTGELFF.

The genes are TRBV10-2 and TRBJ2-7; D remains unclear. Germline V gene lookup returns CDR1 WSHSY and CDR2 SAAADI. The CDR3 contains 13 residues. The V end was cut by 3 bases, the J end by 6 bases, with 12 bases between. For the CDR3, the DNA is TGCGCCAGCAGTGAAAGCTCCCGATCCGAGCAGTACTTC. Protein sequence: CASSESSRSEQYF.

This clone was counted only a few times. The V call is TRBV4-1, the J call TRBJ1-1; the D is unclear. Trimming pared 0 bases from V and 10 bases from J, leaving 12 bases between. Germline CDR1 MGHRA, CDR2 YSYEKL. This CDR3 is built from 13 residues. The CDR3 region has the DNA TGCGCCAGCAGCCAAGATTGGAGCCTTCGAGCTTTCTTT. It codes for CASSQDWSLRAFF.

This clone was observed a few times. The chain links TRBV5-1 to TRBJ2-7; possible D gene TRBD1, 5 bases. Germline CDR1 SGHRS, CDR2 YFSETQ. V was trimmed by 5 bases and J by 0 bases, leaving 9 bases between them. CDR3 size: 13 residues. CDR3: CASRVGASYEQYF. CDR3 DNA sequence: TGCGCCAGCAGGGTTGGGGCCTCCTACGAGCAGTACTTC.

The rearrangement links TRBV29-1 to TRBJ1-2; the match to TRBD1 covers 9 bases. The CDR3 is 14 amino acids. Germline trimming cut 4 bases from V and 8 bases from J; bases unmatched to any gene: 11. Germline CDR1 and CDR2: SQVTM and ANQGSEA. DNA for the CDR3: TGCAGCGTTGCCGAGGAACAGGGGGCTTGGGGCTACACCTTC. Amino acid sequence: CSVAEEQGAWGYTF.

A remark on this clone: This may be a read error: a much more frequent sequence differs by one nucleotide. The V and J genes are TRBV28 and TRBJ2-7; TRBD2 aligns across 13 bases. The CDR3 is made up of 15 amino acids. After removal of 5 bases from V and 2 bases from J, the junction contained 3 bases not matched to a gene. The germline V gene encodes CDR1 MDHEN and CDR2 SYDVKM. As DNA, the CDR3 is TGTGCCAGCAGTGAAGGACTAGCGGGGGCCTACGAGCAGTACTTC. It codes for CASSEGLAGAYEQYF.

The genes are TRBV24-1 and TRBJ1-5, with D hard to call. V was trimmed by 8 bases and J by 4 bases, leaving 14 bases between them. The CDR3 consists of 14 residues. Germline-derived CDR1 and CDR2 are KGHDR and SFDVKD. The CDR3 nucleotides read TGTGCCACCATCGCTGATTTAGAGAATCAGCCCCAGCATTTT. Translating it yields CATIADLENQPQHF.

The gene calls are TRBV28 and TRBJ2-1; tentative D call: TRBD1 (5 bases). The V gene lost 3 bases and the J gene lost 5 bases, with 14 bases spanning the gap. CDR3 size: 15 residues. Germline V lookup: CDR1 MDHEN, CDR2 SYDVKM. The CDR3 protein is CASSFMAGHNNEQFF. CDR3 DNA: TGTGCCAGCAGTTTCATGGCAGGGCACAACAATGAGCAGTTCTTC.

This chain uses TRBV24-1 with TRBJ1-2; TRBD1 aligns across 7 bases. The CDR3 consists of 15 residues. V gave up 8 bases and J gave up 2 bases; unmatched junction bases: 10. Germline CDR1 reads KGHDR; CDR2 reads SFDVKD. The CDR3 region has the DNA TGTGCCACCATGATAACAGGGGTAGGAAACTATGGCTACACCTTC. This encodes CATMITGVGNYGYTF.

The chain couples TRBV10-3 to TRBJ1-1; 11 bases match TRBD1. The germline V gene has CDR1 ENHRY and CDR2 SYGVKD. The CDR3 consists of 13 residues. The V gene end was trimmed by 6 bases and the J gene end by 3 bases; junction bases not matched to a gene: 0. CDR3 loop: CAIRGQGDTEAFF. CDR3 sequence (DNA): TGTGCCATCAGGGGACAGGGGGACACTGAAGCTTTCTTT.

The rearrangement links TRBV28 to TRBJ2-7; the match to TRBD2 covers 7 bases. The CDR3 runs to 12 residues. Losses at the gene ends were 3 bases for V and 7 bases for J; bases not matched to a gene: 3. In germline, CDR1 is MDHEN, CDR2 SYDVKM. In DNA form, the CDR3 reads TGTGCCAGCAGTTTGGGAGGGGAAGAGCAGTACTTC. It specifies CASSLGGEEQYF.

This chain joins TRBV6-1 and TRBJ2-4; D possibly corresponds to TRBD1 (5 bases). V gave up 2 bases and J gave up 8 bases, with 13 bases separating them. The CDR3 loop spans 14 amino acids. Germline assignment: CDR1 MNHNS and CDR2 SASEGT. CDR3 sequence: CASSEYVRVHIQYF. The CDR3 nucleotides are TGTGCCAGCAGTGAATATGTCAGGGTCCACATTCAGTACTTC.

The rearrangement joins TRBV12-3 or TRBV12-4 to TRBJ2-5, with D possibly matching TRBD2 (5 bases). Deletions cut 2 bases from V and 6 bases from J, with 10 bases between. This CDR3 has 13 residues. CDR3 amino acids: CASSLSYGKTQYF. CDR3 in DNA: TGTGCCAGCAGTTTAAGTTACGGGAAGACCCAGTACTTC.

The chain has TRBV5-1 and TRBJ2-4; D perhaps matches TRBD1 (5 bases). V lost 4 bases, J lost 6 bases, and 17 bases lay in between. The V gene's germline CDR1 is SGHRS and CDR2 YFSETQ. The CDR3 length is 15 residues. The CDR3 bases are TGCGCCAGCAGCCCCCAACAGGCCCCCGGAAACATTCAGTACTTC. Amino acid sequence: CASSPQQAPGNIQYF.

The rearrangement uses TRBV19 and TRBJ1-2, with a possible D match to TRBD1 (6 bases). The CDR3 totals 13 residues. Between the trimmed V and J ends, which lost 10 bases and 0 bases, there was a span of 12 bases. Germline values: CDR1 LNHDA, CDR2 SQIVND (reference sequence). The CDR3 sequence is CATETGANYGYTF. In DNA form, the CDR3 reads TGTGCCACTGAGACAGGAGCTAACTATGGCTACACCTTC. Full variable domain (outside the CDR3, taken from reference TRBV19 and TRBJ1-2): DGGITQSPKYLFRKEGQNVTLSCEQNLNHDAMYWYRQDPGQGLRLIYYSQIVNDFQKGDIAEGYSVSREKKESFPLTVTSAQKNPTAFYLCATETGANYGYTFGSGTRLTVV.

The chain carries TRBV7-9 and TRBJ2-5; D call uncertain. The V end was cut by 1 base, the J end by 2 bases, with 5 bases between. The CDR3 has 13 residues. Per germline, CDR1 SEHNR and CDR2 FQNEAQ (reference sequence). CDR3 bases: TGTGCCAGCAGCTTAGGGCAGCAAGAGACCCAGTACTTC. It encodes CASSLGQQETQYF. The whole variable domain, filled in from reference TRBV7-9 and TRBJ2-5, reads DTGVSQNPRHKITKRGQNVTFRCDPISEHNRLYWYRQTLGQGPEFLTYFQNEAQLEKSRLLSDRFSAERPKGSFSTLEIQRTEQGDSAMYLCASSLGQQETQYFGPGTRLLVL.